The source of this T cell receptor beta chain is a study of blood T cell repertoires in COVID-19. Turning to the study itself: The United States, Italy and Spain provided the acute and convalescent COVID-19 samples. PBMCs, B-cell-depleted T cells, or T cells were the source of the cDNA or gDNA that made up the material.

As handled by the study authors: By means of reference gene primer amplification, nucleated cell counts were estimated. Data came from immunoSEQ multiplex PCR; TCRdb stores just in-frame clones and leaves some out. V and J calls and clone size follow that table, whereas D and trimming were derived from the DNA. The table lists about 85,000 clones, about 80% of them singletons. This clone was picked up a small number of times. The V and J ends lost 6 bases and 4 bases, in that order; junction bases with no gene match: 3. Germline V lookup: CDR1 SNHLY, CDR2 FYNNEI. The CDR3 runs 14 residues. This TCR came from a human donor in a cohort sampled during active COVID-19. Sequenced material: peripheral blood. This chain connects TRBV2 to TRBJ1-6; 7 bases fit TRBD1. The CDR3 loop reads CASREGQYNSPLHF. DNA of the CDR3: TGTGCCAGCAGAGAGGGACAGTATAATTCACCCCTCCACTTT.